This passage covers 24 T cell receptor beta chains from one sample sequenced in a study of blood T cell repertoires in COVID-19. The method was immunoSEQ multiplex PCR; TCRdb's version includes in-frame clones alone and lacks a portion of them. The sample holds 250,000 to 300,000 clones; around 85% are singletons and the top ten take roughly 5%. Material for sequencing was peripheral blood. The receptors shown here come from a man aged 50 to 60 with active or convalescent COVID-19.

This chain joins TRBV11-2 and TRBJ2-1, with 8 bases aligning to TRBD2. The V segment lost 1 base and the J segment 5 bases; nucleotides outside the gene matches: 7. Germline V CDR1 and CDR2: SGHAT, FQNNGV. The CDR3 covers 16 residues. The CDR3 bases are TGTGCCAGCAGCTTAGGGCCCAGCGGGAGAGACAATGAGCAGTTCTTC. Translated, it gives CASSLGPSGRDNEQFF.

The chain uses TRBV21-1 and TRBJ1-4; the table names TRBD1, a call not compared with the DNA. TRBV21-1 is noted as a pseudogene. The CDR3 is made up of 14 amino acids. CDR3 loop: CASRKGAPNEKLFF. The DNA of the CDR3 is TGTGCCAGCAGGAAGGGGGCGCCGAATGAAAAACTGTTTTTT.

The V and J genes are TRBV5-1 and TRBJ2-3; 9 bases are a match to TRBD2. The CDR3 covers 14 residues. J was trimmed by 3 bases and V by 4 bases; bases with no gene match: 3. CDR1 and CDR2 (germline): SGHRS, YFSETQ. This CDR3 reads CASSGGRATDTQYF. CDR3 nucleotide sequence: TGCGCCAGCAGCGGCGGGAGGGCAACAGATACGCAGTATTTT.

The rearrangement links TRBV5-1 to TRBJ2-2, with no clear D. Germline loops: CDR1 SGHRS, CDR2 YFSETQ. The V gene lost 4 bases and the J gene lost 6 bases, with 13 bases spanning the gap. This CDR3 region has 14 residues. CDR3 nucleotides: TGCGCCAGCAGCCCGACTGCTGGCGCCGGGGAGCTGTTTTTT. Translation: CASSPTAGAGELFF.

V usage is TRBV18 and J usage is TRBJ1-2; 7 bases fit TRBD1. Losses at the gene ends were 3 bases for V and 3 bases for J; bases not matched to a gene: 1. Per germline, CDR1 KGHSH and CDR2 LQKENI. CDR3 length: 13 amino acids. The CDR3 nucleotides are TGTGCCAGCTCACCTGGACAGGACTATGGCTACACCTTC. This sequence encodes CASSPGQDYGYTF. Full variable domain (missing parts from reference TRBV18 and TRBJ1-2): NAGVMQNPRHLVRRRGQEARLRCSPMKGHSHVYWYRQLPEEGLKFMVYLQKENIIDESGMPKERFSAEFPKEGPSILRIQQVVRGDSAAYFCASSPGQDYGYTFGSGTRLTVV.

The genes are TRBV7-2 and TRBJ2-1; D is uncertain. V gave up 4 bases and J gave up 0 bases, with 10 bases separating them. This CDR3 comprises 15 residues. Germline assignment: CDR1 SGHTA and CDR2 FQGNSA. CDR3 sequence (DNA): TGTGCCAGCAGCTCCTCCTCGAGCTCCTACAATGAGCAGTTCTTC. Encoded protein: CASSSSSSSYNEQFF.

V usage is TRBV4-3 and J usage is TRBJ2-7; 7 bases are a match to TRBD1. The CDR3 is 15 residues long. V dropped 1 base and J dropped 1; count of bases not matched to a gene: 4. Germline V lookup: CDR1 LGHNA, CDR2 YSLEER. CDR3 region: CASSQGTGLSYEQYF. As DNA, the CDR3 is TGCGCCAGCAGCCAAGGGACAGGCTTGTCCTACGAGCAGTACTTC.

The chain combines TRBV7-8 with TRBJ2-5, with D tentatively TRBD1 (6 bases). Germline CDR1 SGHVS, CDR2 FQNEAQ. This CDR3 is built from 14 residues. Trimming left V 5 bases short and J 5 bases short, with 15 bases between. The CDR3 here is CASSPYRAAETQYF. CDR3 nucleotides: TGTGCCAGCAGCCCCTACAGGGCTGCGGAGACCCAGTACTTC.

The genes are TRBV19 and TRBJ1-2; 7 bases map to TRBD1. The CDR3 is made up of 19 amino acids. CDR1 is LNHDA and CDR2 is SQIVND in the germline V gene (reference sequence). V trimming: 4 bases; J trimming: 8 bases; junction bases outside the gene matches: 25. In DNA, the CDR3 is TGTGCCAGTAGTAGAAACGACAGAGGGGGCCCAAGATCGTATGTCGGCTACACCTTC. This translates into CASSRNDRGGPRSYVGYTF.

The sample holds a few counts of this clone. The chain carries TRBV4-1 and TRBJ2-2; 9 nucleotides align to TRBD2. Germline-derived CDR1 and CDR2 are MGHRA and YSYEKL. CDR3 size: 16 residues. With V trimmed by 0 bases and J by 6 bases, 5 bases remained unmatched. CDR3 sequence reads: CASSQDLGLAPGELFF. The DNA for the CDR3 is TGCGCCAGCAGCCAAGATCTTGGACTAGCGCCCGGGGAGCTGTTTTTT.

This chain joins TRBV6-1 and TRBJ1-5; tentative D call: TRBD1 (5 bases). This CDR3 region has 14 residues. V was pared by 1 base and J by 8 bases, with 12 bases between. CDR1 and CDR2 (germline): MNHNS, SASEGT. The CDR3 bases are TGTGCCAGCAGTGAAGATGGGGGGGGGAAGCCCCAGCATTTT. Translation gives CASSEDGGGKPQHF.

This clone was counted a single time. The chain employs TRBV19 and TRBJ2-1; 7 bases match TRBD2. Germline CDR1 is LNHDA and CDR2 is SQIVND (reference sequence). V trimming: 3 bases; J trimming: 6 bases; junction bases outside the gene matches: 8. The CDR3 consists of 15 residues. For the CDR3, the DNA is TGTGCCAGTAGTATTATCCCTAGCGGCTCCAATGAGCAGTTCTTC. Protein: CASSIIPSGSNEQFF.

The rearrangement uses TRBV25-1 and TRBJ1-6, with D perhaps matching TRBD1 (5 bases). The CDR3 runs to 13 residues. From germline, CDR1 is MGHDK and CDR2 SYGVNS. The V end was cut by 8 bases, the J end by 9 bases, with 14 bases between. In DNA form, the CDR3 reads TGTGCCAGCCCCCCACCGCAGGGTTCACCCCTCCACTTT. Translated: CASPPPQGSPLHF.

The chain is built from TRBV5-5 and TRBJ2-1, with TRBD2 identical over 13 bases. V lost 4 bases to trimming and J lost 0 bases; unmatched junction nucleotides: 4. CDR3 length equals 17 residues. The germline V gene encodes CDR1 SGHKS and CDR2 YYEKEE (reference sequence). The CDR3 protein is CASSPGTSGTSYNEQFF. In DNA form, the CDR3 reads TGTGCCAGCAGCCCCGGGACTAGCGGGACCTCCTACAATGAGCAGTTCTTC.

CDR3 region: CASSLAGSTGEQYF. The CDR3 nucleotides read TGCGCCAGCAGCTTGGCCGGGAGTACGGGCGAGCAGTACTTC. The genes are TRBV5-1 and TRBJ2-7, with D perhaps matching TRBD2 (6 bases). Deletions cut 0 bases from V and 6 bases from J, with 13 bases between. Germline CDR1 SGHRS, CDR2 YFSETQ. This CDR3 has 14 amino acids. The full variable domain, rest sourced from reference TRBV5-1 and TRBJ2-7, is KAGVTQTPRYLIKTRGQQVTLSCSPISGHRSVSWYQQTPGQGLQFLFEYFSETQRNKGNFPGRFSGRQFSNSRSEMNVSTLELGDSALYLCASSLAGSTGEQYFGPGTRLTVT.

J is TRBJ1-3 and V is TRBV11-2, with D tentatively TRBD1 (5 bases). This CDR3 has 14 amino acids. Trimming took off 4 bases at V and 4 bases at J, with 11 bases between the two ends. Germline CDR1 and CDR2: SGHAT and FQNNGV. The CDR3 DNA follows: TGTGCCAGCAGCTCGAACAGGTTCGGAAACACCATATATTTT. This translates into CASSSNRFGNTIYF.

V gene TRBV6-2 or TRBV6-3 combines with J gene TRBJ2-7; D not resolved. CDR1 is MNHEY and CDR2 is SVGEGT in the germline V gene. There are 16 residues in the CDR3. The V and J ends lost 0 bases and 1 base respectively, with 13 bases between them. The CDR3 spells CASSYSVRRQSYEQYF. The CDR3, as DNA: TGTGCCAGCAGTTACTCGGTCAGGCGTCAATCCTACGAGCAGTACTTC.

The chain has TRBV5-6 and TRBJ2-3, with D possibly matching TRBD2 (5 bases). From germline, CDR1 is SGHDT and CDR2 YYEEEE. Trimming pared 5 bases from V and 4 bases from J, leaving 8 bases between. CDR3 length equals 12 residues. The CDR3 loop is CASSGGSDTQYF. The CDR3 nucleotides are TGTGCCAGCAGTGGAGGCTCAGATACGCAGTATTTT.

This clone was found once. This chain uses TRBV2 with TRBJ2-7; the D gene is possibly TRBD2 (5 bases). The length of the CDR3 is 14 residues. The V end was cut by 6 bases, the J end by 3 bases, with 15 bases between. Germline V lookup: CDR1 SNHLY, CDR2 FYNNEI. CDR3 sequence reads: CASREELSFYEQYF. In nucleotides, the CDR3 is TGTGCCAGCAGGGAGGAACTGTCCTTCTACGAGCAGTACTTC.

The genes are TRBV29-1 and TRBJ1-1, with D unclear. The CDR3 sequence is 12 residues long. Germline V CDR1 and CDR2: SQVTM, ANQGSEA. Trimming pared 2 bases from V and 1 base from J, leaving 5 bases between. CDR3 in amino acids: CSVENGNTEAFF. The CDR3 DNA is TGCAGCGTTGAAAACGGGAACACTGAAGCTTTCTTT.

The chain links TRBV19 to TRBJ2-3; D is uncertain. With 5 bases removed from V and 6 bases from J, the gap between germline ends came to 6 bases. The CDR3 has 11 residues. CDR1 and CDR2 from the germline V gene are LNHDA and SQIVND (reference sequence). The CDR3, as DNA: TGTGCCAGTAGTGAGGAGGATACGCAGTATTTT. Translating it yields CASSEEDTQYF. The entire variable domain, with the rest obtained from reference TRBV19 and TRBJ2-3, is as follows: DGGITQSPKYLFRKEGQNVTLSCEQNLNHDAMYWYRQDPGQGLRLIYYSQIVNDFQKGDIAEGYSVSREKKESFPLTVTSAQKNPTAFYLCASSEEDTQYFGPGTRLTVL.

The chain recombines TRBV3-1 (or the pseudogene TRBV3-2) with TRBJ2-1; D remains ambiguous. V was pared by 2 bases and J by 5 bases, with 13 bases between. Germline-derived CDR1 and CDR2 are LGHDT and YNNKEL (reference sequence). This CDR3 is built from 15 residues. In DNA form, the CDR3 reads TGTGCCAGCAGCCAATCGGGTCTAGGCAACAATGAGCAGTTCTTC. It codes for CASSQSGLGNNEQFF.

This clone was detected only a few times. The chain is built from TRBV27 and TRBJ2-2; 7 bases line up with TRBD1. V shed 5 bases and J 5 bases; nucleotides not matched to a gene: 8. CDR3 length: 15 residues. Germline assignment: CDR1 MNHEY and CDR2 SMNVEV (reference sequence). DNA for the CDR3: TGTGCCAGCAGTCCGACAGGGTCGCGAACCGGGGAGCTGTTTTTT. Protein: CASSPTGSRTGELFF.

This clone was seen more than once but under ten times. For the CDR3, the DNA is TGTGCCAGTACTACCACGAACACCGGGGAGCTGTTTTTT. Translation gives CASTTTNTGELFF. The chain links TRBV6-5 to TRBJ2-2; unclear D gene. Looked up from germline, CDR1 is MNHEY and CDR2 is SVGAGI. The CDR3 consists of 13 residues. With 9 bases removed from V and 0 bases from J, the gap between germline ends came to 8 bases.